This TCR beta chain was recovered during a study of blood T cells in healthy people across ages. The study's findings and limits: Bulk PBMC profiling left naive and antigen-experienced comparisons inconclusive.

It was with a sample-barcoded 5' primer and a J-beta primer mix that a second PCR of roughly 7 to 12 cycles was run. From the 5' RACE reads, TCRdb called clonotypes with MiXCR, one entry per CDR3 protein. The sample has some 1.4 million distinct CDR3 sequences; around 42% are singletons. The germline CDR1 and CDR2 sequences are DFQATT and SNEGSKA (reference sequence). J was trimmed by 0 bases and V by 5 bases; bases with no gene match: 8. CDR3 length equals 15 residues. This clonotype was counted a few times. Its cognate antigen is unknown. The sample was blood. The J gene is TRBJ1-1, the V gene TRBV20-1, with 8 bases aligning to TRBD1. This clonotype was obtained from a woman aged 18-30 years in good health. The CDR3 loop is CSAPGQGPMNTEAFF. The CDR3 DNA sequence: TGCAGTGCTCCTGGACAGGGACCCATGAACACTGAAGCTTTCTTT.